This TCR beta chain originates from a study of CD8+ T cells in alopecia areata. The wider study: Patients received oral tofacitinib, 5 to 10 mg twice daily, for moderate-to-severe alopecia areata.

Treatment denoted: oral pan-JAK inhibitor, 5-10 mg twice daily. Sequencing relied on a cDNA template that was reverse transcribed from extracted RNA. Method: immunoSEQ multiplex PCR; TCRdb's copy keeps in-frame clones and lacks some. The sample records under 95,000 clones, about 71% being singletons. This material consisted of CD8+ T cells sorted from blood, taken around week 46, from a patient treated with tofacitinib. The source is a human donor with alopecia areata.

The CDR3 region has the DNA TGTGCCAGCAGCGAAAGACAGGGGACTAATGAAAAACTGTTTTTT. It specifies CASSERQGTNEKLFF. The rearrangement joins TRBV7-7 to TRBJ1-4; 8 nucleotides align to TRBD1. J gave up 2 bases and V 5 bases, and 4 bases lay outside the gene matches. Per the germline V gene, CDR1 is SSHAT and CDR2 is FNYEAQ (reference sequence). The CDR3 length is 15 residues.